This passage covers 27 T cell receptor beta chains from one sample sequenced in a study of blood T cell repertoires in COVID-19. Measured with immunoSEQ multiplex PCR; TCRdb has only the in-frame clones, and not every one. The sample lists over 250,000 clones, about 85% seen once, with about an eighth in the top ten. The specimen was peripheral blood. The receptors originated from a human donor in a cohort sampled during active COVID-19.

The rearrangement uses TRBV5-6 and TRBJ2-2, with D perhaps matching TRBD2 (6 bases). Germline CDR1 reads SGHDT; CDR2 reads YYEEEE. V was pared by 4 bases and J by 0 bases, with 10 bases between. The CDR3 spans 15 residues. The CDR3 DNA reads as TGTGCCAGCAGCCCCGGACTACCGAACACCGGGGAGCTGTTTTTT. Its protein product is CASSPGLPNTGELFF.

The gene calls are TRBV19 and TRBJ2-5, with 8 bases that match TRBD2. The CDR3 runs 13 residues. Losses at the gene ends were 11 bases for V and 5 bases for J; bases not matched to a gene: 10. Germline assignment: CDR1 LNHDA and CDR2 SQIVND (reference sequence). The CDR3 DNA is TGTGCCTCCGGGACGGGAGGGGTGGAGACCCAGTACTTC. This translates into CASGTGGVETQYF.

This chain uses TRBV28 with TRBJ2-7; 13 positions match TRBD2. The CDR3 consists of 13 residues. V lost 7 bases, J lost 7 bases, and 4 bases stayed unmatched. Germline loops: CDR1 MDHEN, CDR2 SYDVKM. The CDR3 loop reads CASKAGLAGEQYF. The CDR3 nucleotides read TGTGCCAGCAAGGCGGGACTAGCGGGGGAGCAGTACTTC.

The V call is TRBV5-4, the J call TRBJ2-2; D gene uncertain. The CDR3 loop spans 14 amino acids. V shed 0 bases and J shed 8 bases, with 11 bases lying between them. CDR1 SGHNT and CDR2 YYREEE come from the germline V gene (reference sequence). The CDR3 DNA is TGTGCCAGCAGCTTGGGGAGAAGCTTGGGGGAGCTGTTTTTT. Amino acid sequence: CASSLGRSLGELFF.

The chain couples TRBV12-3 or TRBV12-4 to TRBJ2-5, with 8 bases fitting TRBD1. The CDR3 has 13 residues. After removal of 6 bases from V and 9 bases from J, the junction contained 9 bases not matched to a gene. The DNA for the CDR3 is TGTGCCAGCAGACTACAGGGGGACCTTTCCCAGTACTTC. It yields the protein CASRLQGDLSQYF.

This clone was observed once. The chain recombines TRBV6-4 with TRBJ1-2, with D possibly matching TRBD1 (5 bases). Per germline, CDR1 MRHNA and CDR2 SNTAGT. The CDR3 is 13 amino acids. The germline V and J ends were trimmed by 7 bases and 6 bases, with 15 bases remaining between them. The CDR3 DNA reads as TGTGCCAGCAATCAGGGCGAGTCTGATGGCTACACCTTC. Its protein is CASNQGESDGYTF.

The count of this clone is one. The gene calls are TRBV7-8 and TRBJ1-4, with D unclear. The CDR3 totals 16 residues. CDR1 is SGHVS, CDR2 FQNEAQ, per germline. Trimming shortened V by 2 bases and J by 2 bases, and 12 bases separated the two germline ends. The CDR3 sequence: CASSLYRVGTNEKLFF. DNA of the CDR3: TGTGCCAGCAGCTTATATCGGGTTGGGACTAATGAAAAACTGTTTTTT.

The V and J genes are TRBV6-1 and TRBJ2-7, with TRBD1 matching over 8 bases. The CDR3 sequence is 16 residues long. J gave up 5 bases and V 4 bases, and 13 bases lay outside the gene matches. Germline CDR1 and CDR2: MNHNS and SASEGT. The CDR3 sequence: CASSGRQGSPLDEQYF. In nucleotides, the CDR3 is TGTGCCAGCAGTGGTAGACAGGGGTCCCCTCTCGACGAGCAGTACTTC.

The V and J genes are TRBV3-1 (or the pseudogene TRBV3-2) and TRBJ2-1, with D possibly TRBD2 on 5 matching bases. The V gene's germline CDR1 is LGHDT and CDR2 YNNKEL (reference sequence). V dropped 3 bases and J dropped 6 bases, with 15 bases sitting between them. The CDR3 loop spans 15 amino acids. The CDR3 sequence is CASSQDGLHLNEQFF. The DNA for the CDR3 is TGTGCCAGCAGCCAGGACGGACTCCACCTCAATGAGCAGTTCTTC.

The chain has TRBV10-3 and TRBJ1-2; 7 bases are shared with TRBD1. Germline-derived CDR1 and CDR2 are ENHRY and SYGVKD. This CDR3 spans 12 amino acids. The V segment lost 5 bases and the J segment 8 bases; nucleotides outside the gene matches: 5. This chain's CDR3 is CAISTGDWGYTF. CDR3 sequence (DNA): TGTGCCATCAGTACAGGGGATTGGGGCTACACCTTC.

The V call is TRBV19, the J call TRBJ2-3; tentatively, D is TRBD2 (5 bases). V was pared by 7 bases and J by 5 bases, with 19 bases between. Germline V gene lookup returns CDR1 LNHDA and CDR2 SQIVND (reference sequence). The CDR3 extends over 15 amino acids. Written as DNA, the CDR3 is TGTGCCAGTAAGGGTGGGAGTACCTTGGGAGATACGCAGTATTTT. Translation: CASKGGSTLGDTQYF.

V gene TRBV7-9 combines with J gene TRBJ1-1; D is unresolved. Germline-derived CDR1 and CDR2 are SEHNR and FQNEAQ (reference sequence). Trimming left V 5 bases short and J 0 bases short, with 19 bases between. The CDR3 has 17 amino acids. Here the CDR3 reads CASSPRTEGYMNTEAFF. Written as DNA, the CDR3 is TGTGCCAGCAGCCCTAGGACCGAGGGATATATGAACACTGAAGCTTTCTTT.

The CDR3 nucleotides are TGTGCCAGTACCATTGGACAGGGAAGAAGCAATCAGCCCCAGCATTTT. Its protein product is CASTIGQGRSNQPQHF. The V gene is TRBV19, the J gene TRBJ1-5; 8 bases line up with TRBD1. CDR3 size: 16 residues. The J segment lost 1 base and the V segment lost 7 bases, leaving 9 bases of the junction unmatched. The germline gives CDR1 LNHDA, CDR2 SQIVND (reference sequence).

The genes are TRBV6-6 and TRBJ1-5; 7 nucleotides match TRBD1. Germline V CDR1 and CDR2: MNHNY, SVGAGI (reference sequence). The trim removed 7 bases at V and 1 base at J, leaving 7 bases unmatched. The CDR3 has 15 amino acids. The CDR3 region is CASTDRERSNQPQHF. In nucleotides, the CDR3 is TGTGCCAGCACCGACAGGGAGAGGAGCAATCAGCCCCAGCATTTT.

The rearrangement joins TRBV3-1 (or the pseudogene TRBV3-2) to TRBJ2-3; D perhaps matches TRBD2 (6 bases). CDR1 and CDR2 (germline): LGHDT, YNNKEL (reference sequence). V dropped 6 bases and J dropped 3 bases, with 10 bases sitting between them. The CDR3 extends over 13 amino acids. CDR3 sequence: CASSMAGTDTQYF. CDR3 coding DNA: TGTGCCAGCAGTATGGCGGGGACAGATACGCAGTATTTT.

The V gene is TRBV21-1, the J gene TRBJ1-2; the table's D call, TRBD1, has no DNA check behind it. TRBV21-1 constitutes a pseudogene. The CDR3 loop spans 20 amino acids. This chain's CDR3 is CASSQGPRDRDRTRRDGYTF. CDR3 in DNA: TGTGCCAGCAGTCAGGGCCCCCGGGACAGGGATCGTACGCGCAGGGACGGCTACACCTTC.

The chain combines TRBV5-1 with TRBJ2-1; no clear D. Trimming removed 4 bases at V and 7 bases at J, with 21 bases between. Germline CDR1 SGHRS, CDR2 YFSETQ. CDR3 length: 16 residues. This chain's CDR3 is CASSHRSGIMFNEQFF. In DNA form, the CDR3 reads TGCGCCAGCAGCCATAGGAGTGGCATTATGTTTAATGAGCAGTTCTTC.

CDR3 coding DNA: TGTGCCAGCAGTTCTAGCGGGATAGGCGATACGCAGTATTTT. It specifies CASSSSGIGDTQYF. The V call is TRBV28, the J call TRBJ2-3; 9 bases match TRBD2. The ends lost 4 bases at V and 6 bases at J; junction bases unmatched: 5. Germline V gives CDR1 MDHEN, CDR2 SYDVKM. The CDR3 consists of 14 residues.

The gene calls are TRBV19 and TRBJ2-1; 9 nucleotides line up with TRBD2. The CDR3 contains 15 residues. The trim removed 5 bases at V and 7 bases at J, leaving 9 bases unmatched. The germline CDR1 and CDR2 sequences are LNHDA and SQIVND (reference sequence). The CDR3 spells CASSPPGTSRNEQFF. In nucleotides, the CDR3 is TGTGCCAGTAGTCCACCCGGGACTAGCAGGAATGAGCAGTTCTTC.

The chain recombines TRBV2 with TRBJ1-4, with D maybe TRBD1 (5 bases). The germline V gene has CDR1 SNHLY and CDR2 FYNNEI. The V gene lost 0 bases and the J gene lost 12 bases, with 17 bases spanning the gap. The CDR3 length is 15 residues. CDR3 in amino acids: CASSEALRRGGQLFF. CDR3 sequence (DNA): TGTGCCAGCAGTGAAGCGCTTCGGAGGGGAGGACAACTGTTTTTT.

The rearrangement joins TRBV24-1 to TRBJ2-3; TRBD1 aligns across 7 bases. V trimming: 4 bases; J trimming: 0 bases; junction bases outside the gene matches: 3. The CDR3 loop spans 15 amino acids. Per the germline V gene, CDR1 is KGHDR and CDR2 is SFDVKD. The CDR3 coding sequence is TGTGCCACCAGTGAAGGGGGCTTCAGCACAGATACGCAGTATTTT. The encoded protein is CATSEGGFSTDTQYF.

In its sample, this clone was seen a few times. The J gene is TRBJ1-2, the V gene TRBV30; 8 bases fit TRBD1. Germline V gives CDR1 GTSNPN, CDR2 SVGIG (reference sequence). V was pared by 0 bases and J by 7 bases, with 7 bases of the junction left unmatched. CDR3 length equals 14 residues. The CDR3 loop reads CAWSVQGAAGGYTF. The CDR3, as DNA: TGTGCCTGGAGTGTCCAGGGGGCGGCCGGTGGCTACACCTTC.

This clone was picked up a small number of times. The CDR3 nucleotides read TGTGCCAGCAGTCGGGACAGCGAAAAACTGTTTTTT. This encodes CASSRDSEKLFF. The chain carries TRBV2 and TRBJ1-4; the match to TRBD1 covers 7 bases. From germline, CDR1 is SNHLY and CDR2 FYNNEI. The CDR3 has 12 residues. V gave up 5 bases and J gave up 8 bases; unmatched junction bases: 2.

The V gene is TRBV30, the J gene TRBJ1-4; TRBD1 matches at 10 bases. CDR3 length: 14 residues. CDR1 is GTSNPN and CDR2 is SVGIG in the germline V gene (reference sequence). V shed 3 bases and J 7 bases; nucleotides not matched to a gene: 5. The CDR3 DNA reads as TGTGCCTGGAGCCCGGGACAGGGGTTTGAAAAACTGTTTTTT. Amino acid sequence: CAWSPGQGFEKLFF.

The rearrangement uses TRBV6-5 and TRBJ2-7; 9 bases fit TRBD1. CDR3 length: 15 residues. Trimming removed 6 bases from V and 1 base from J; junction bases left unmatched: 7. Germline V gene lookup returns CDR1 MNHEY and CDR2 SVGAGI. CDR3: CASRSGTGRSYEQYF. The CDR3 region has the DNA TGTGCCAGCAGAAGCGGGACAGGGCGATCCTACGAGCAGTACTTC.

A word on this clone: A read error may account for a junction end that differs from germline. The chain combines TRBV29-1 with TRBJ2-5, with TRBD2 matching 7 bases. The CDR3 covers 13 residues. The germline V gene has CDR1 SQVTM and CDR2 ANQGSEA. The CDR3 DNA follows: TGCAGCGTGGGGTGGGAGGGCCAAGGGACCCAGTACTTC. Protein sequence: CSVGWEGQGTQYF.

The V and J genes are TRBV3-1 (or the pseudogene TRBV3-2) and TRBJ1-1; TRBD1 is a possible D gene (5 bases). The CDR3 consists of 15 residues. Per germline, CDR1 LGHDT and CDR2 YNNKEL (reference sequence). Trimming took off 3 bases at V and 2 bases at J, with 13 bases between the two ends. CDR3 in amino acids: CASSHQDRSNTEAFF. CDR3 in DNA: TGTGCCAGCAGCCACCAAGACAGATCCAACACTGAAGCTTTCTTT.